This TCR beta chain is drawn from a study of response to subunit inactivated influenza vaccine. From germline, CDR1 is SGHAT and CDR2 FQNNGV. The V gene lost 5 bases and the J gene lost 2 bases, with 30 bases spanning the gap. This CDR3 is built from 20 residues. In its sample, this clonotype was seen a few times. TCRdb redid the calling of the RT-PCR reads with MiXCR, one entry per CDR3 protein. The sample yields more than 550,000 distinct CDR3 sequences, approximately 11% seen once. Separately, the same data were catalogued under a study of T cells expressing NK-cell markers. From that report: 5'RACE template switching built TCR beta cDNA with unique molecular identifiers.

The TCR comes from a man in his fifties who received an inactivated influenza vaccine. This chain joins TRBV11-2 and TRBJ2-5; a possible D gene is TRBD1 (6 bases). Source: PBMCs from blood, taken on the day of vaccination. The CDR3 reads CASSRLGTRSTWKGQETQYF. CDR3 DNA: TGTGCCAGCAGCAGGTTGGGGACAAGATCGACCTGGAAGGGGCAAGAGACCCAGTACTTC.